Below, 6 T cell receptor beta chains from the same sample are listed, as sequenced in a study of PD-L1 blockade in urothelial cancer. Only in-frame clones appear in the TCRdb table, and some are missing; sequencing was by immunoSEQ multiplex PCR. The sample contains about 81,000 clones, approximately 80% of which appear only once. As for time point: pretreatment peripheral blood. Sample: PBMCs, taken around atezolizumab (anti-PD-L1) treatment. The receptors here all came from a man aged 35 to 55 with urothelial cancer.

The V and J genes are TRBV5-1 and TRBJ2-1, with 7 bases identical to TRBD2. Germline values: CDR1 SGHRS, CDR2 YFSETQ. J was trimmed by 3 bases and V by 1 base; bases with no gene match: 4. The CDR3 is made up of 15 amino acids. CDR3 coding DNA: TGCGCCAGCAGCTTGATAGCGGGCAACTACAATGAGCAGTTCTTC. As protein: CASSLIAGNYNEQFF.

This rearrangement joins TRBV21-1 to TRBJ2-7; the table names TRBD2, a call not compared with the DNA. TRBV21-1 is a recognized pseudogene. The CDR3 is made up of 14 amino acids. CDR3 region: CAKRQREESYEQYF. The DNA for the CDR3 is TGTGCCAAAAGACAGCGGGAGGAATCCTACGAGCAGTACTTC.

V gene TRBV29-1 combines with J gene TRBJ2-1; tentative D call: TRBD1 (8 bases). The V gene's germline CDR1 is SQVTM and CDR2 ANQGSEA. V lost 7 bases to trimming and J lost 6 bases, with 19 bases between them. The CDR3 totals 14 residues. The CDR3 bases are TGCAGCGGCGCCGTACAGGGGGGGACCAATGAGCAGTTCTTC. Translation: CSGAVQGGTNEQFF.

The V and J genes are TRBV30 and TRBJ2-5; D ambiguous. The V end lost 0 bases, the J end lost 2 bases, and 4 bases lay between the germline ends. CDR1 is GTSNPN and CDR2 is SVGIG in the germline V gene (reference sequence). This CDR3 has 12 residues. DNA for the CDR3: TGTGCCTGGAGTGTACTACAAGAGACCCAGTACTTC. This sequence encodes CAWSVLQETQYF.

The V call is TRBV5-4, the J call TRBJ2-2; D is perhaps TRBD1 (6 bases). The V end lost 6 bases, the J end lost 11 bases, and 14 bases lay between the germline ends. CDR1 is SGHNT, CDR2 YYREEE, per germline (reference sequence). CDR3 length: 12 amino acids. DNA for the CDR3: TGTGCCAGCACCGACAGGTCCAGTGAGCTGTTTTTT. Protein: CASTDRSSELFF.

This sequence joins TRBV11-2 and TRBJ2-1, with no clear D. V shed 8 bases and J shed 1 base, with 15 bases lying between them. CDR3 length equals 15 residues. Germline V CDR1 and CDR2: SGHAT, FQNNGV. The CDR3 DNA reads TGTGCCAGCTCCCCTCGCGCGGCATCCTACAATGAGCAGTTCTTC. Translation gives CASSPRAASYNEQFF.